This T cell receptor beta chain was identified in a study of CD8+ T cells in alopecia areata. A note on this clone: Its antigen is still unknown.

Study conclusions and caveats: Expanded CD8+ clones among the top 100, as well as scalp clonality, were significantly decreased by tofacitinib. Persistence in scalp and blood during tofacitinib was observed for many expanded lesional clones.

V was shortened by 3 bases and J by 1 base, with 12 bases between the two germline ends. The CDR3 extends over 15 amino acids. Per germline, CDR1 SGHNT and CDR2 YYREEE (reference sequence). Treatment: oral pan-JAK inhibitor, 5-10 mg twice daily. Extraction and reverse transcription of RNA yielded cDNA as the sequencing template. The table came from immunoSEQ multiplex PCR; TCRdb's copy has only in-frame clones and leaves some out. In the table there are fewer than 250,000 clones, under 40% of which are singletons. This specimen was CD4+ T cells sorted from blood, taken around week 31, from a patient treated with tofacitinib. The J gene is TRBJ2-3, the V gene TRBV5-4; possible D gene TRBD1, 6 bases. The sequence was obtained from a human donor with alopecia areata. CDR3 residues: CASSSRGPRTDTQYF. As DNA, the CDR3 is TGTGCCAGCAGCTCCAGGGGTCCCCGCACAGATACGCAGTATTTT.